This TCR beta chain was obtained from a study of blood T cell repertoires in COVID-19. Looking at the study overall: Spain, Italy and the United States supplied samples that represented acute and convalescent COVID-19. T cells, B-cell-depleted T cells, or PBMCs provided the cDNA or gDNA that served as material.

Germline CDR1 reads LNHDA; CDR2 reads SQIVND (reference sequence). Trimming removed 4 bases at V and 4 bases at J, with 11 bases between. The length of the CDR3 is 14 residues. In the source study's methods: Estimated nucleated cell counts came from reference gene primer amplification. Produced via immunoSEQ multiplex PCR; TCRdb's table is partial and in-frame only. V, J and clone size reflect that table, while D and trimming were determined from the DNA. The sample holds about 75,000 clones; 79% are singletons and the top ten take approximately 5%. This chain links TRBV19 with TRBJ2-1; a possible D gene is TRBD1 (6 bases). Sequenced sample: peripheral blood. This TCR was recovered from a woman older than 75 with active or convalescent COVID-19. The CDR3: CASSRTTGYNEQFF. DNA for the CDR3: TGTGCCAGTAGTAGAACGACAGGTTACAATGAGCAGTTCTTC.